There are a few counts of the clone carrying this T cell receptor (beta chain). As yet, its antigen is unknown. This sample is drawn from a study of cytomegalovirus exposure and HLA in healthy donors. Study conclusions and caveats: Across donors, sequencing depth was assumed by presence/absence analyses to be roughly uniform. Evidence from a later analysis indicated that most CMV-associated TCR beta chains looked HLA-restricted. The sole available immune exposure information was CMV serostatus.

V was trimmed by 4 bases and J by 3 bases, leaving 13 bases between them. This CDR3 is built from 14 residues. The germline gives CDR1 MNHEY, CDR2 SVGAGI. The PCR had 60 Vbeta and 13 Jbeta primers. Data came from immunoSEQ multiplex PCR; TCRdb stores just in-frame clones and leaves some out. Of 120,000 to 150,000 clones in the sample, over 70% were seen once. Donors in the study were healthy people who gave bone marrow. This sequence originates from a man aged 40-49 years in good health and CMV-seropositive. The chain uses TRBV6-5 and TRBJ2-7; a possible D gene is TRBD1 (5 bases). The sample comprised PBMCs. The CDR3 DNA sequence: TGTGCCAGCAGTTTTCAGGGCAGCCTCTACGAGCAGTACTTC. This codes for CASSFQGSLYEQYF.